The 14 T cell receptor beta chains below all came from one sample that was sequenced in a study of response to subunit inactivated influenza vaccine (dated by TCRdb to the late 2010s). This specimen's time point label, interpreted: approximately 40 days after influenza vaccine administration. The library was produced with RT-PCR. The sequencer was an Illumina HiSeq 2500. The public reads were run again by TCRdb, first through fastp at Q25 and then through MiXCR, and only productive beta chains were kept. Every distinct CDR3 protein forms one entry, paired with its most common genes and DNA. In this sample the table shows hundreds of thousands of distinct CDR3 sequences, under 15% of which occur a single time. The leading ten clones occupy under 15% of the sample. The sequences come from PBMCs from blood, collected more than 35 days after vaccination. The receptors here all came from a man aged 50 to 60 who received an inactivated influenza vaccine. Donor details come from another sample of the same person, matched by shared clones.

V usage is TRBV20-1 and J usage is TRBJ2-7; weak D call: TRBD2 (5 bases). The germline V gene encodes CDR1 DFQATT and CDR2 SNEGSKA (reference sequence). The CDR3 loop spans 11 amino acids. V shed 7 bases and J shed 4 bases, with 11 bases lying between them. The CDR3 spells CSVVREYEQYF. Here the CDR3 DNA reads TGCAGTGTGGTCCGGGAATACGAGCAGTACTTC.

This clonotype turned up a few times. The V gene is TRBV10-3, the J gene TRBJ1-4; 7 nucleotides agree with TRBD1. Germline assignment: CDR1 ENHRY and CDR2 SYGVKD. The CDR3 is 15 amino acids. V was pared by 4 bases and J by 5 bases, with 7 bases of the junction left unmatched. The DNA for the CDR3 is TGTGCCATCAGTGCCGCCGGGACAGAAAATGAAAAACTGTTTTTT. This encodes CAISAAGTENEKLFF.

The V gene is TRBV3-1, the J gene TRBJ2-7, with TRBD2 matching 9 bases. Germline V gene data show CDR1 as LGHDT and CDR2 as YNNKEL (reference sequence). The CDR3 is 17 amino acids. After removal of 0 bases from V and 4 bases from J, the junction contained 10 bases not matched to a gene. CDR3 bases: TGTGCCAGCAGCCAAGATTTCAATAGCGGGAGTTTTTACGAGCAGTACTTC. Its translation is CASSQDFNSGSFYEQYF.

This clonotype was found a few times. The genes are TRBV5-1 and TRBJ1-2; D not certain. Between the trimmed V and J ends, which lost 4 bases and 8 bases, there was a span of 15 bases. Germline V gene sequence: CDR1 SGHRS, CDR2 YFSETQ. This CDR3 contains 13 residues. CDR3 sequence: CASSLASLGGYTF. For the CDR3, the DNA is TGCGCCAGCAGCCTCGCCTCTTTGGGCGGCTACACCTTC.

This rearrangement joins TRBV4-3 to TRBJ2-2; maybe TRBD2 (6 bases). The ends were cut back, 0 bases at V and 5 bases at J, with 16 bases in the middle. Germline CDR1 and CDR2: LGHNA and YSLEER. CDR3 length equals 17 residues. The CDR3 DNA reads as TGCGCCAGCAGCCAAGATCAGGAGCGGGCCTTAACCGGGGAGCTGTTTTTT. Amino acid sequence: CASSQDQERALTGELFF.

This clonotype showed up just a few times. The DNA for the CDR3 is TGTGCCATCAGTGGTCCTAGCGGGAGAGGGACAGATACGCAGTATTTT. Translation gives CAISGPSGRGTDTQYF. J is TRBJ2-3 and V is TRBV10-3; 10 nucleotides match TRBD2. This CDR3 spans 16 amino acids. CDR1 and CDR2 (germline): ENHRY, SYGVKD. The J segment lost 3 bases and the V segment lost 4 bases, leaving 7 bases of the junction unmatched.

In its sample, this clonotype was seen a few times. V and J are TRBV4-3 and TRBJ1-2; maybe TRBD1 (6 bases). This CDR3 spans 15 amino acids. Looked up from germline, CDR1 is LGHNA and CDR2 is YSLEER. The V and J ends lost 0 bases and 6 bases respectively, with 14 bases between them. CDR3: CASSQDPGALDGYTF. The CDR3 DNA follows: TGCGCCAGCAGCCAAGATCCGGGGGCTCTGGATGGCTACACCTTC.

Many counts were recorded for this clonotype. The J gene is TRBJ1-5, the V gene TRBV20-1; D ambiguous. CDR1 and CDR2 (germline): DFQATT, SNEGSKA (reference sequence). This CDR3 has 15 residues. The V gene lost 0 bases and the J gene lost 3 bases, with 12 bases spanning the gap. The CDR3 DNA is TGCAGTGCTAGAGATCGAGGCAGACCCAATCAGCCCCAGCATTTT. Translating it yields CSARDRGRPNQPQHF.

CDR3 sequence (DNA): TGCAGTGCTAGAGATCAAGGAGGAGTAGCGGGAGGACCTTACAATGAGCAGTTCTTC. Translation: CSARDQGGVAGGPYNEQFF. V is TRBV20-1 and J is TRBJ2-1; 10 nucleotides agree with TRBD2. The CDR3 totals 19 residues. Germline trimming cut 0 bases from V and 4 bases from J; bases unmatched to any gene: 15. From germline, CDR1 is DFQATT and CDR2 SNEGSKA (reference sequence).

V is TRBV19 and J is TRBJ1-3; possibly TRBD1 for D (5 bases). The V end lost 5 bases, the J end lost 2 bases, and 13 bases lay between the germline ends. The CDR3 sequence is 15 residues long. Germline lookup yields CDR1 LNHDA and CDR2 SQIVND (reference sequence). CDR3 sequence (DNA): TGTGCCAGTAGTGTCTCCGGGACGGCTGGAAACACCATATATTTT. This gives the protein CASSVSGTAGNTIYF.

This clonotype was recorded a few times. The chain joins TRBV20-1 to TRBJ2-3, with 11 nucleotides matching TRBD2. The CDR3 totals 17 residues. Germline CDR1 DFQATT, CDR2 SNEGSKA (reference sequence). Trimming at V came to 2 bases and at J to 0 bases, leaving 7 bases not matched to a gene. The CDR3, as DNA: TGCAGTGCTAGACCAGTCGGGACTAGCGGTAGCACAGATACGCAGTATTTT. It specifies CSARPVGTSGSTDTQYF.

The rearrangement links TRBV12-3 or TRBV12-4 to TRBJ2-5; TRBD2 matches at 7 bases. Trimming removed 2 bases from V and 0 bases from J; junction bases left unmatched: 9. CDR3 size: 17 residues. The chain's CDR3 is CASSLSWRGKYQETQYF. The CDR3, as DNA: TGTGCCAGCAGTTTAAGCTGGCGGGGGAAGTACCAAGAGACCCAGTACTTC.

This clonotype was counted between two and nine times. CDR3 residues: CASSIGTGITEKLFF. CDR3 bases: TGTGCCAGCAGCATAGGGACAGGGATTACTGAAAAACTGTTTTTT. The chain employs TRBV12-3 or TRBV12-4 and TRBJ1-4, with 9 bases matching TRBD1. This CDR3 is built from 15 residues. J gave up 7 bases and V 6 bases, and 9 bases lay outside the gene matches.

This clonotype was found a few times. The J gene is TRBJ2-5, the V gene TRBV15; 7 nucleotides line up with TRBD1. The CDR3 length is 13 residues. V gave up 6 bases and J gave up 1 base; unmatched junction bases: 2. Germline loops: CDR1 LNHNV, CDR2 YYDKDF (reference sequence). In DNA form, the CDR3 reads TGTGCCACCAGAGGGACAGTCCAAGAGACCCAGTACTTC. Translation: CATRGTVQETQYF.